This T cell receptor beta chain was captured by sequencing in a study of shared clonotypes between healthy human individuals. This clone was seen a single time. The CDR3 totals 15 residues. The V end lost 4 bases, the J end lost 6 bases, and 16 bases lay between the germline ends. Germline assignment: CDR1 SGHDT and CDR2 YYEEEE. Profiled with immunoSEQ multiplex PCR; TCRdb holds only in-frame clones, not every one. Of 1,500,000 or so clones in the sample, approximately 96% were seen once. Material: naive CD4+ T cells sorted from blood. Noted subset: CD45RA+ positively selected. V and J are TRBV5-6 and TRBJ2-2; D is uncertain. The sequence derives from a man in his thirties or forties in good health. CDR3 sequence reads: CASSALADLPGELFF. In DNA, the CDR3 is TGTGCCAGCAGCGCGCTGGCGGACCTTCCCGGGGAGCTGTTTTTT.